These 26 T cell receptor beta chains came from one sample sequenced in a study of a mutant IDH1 vaccine in newly diagnosed glioma. Time point: week 23, last vaccination. Doses consisted of 300 ug of mutant IDH1 20-mer peptide each, paired with topical imiquimod. Sequencing used immunoSEQ multiplex PCR; TCRdb keeps in-frame clones, though not all of them. The table includes about 55,000 clones, 80% detected once. The antigens these receptors bind are not known. The sequencing here drew on PBMCs, taken from a glioma patient whose treatment included an IDH1 peptide vaccine. These receptor sequences come from a man in his forties with glioma.

This clone showed up just once. The rearrangement links TRBV25-1 to TRBJ2-7, with D tentatively TRBD1 or TRBD2 (5 bases each). Germline V gene sequence: CDR1 MGHDK, CDR2 SYGVNS. This CDR3 has 12 amino acids. V was trimmed by 5 bases and J by 2 bases, leaving 7 bases between them. CDR3 nucleotides: TGTGCCAGCAGTTTGGGGGCCTACGAGCAGTACTTC. It specifies CASSLGAYEQYF.

The chain is built from TRBV6-4 and TRBJ1-5; 8 nucleotides match TRBD1. The CDR3 spans 13 residues. Trimming removed 6 bases from V and 4 bases from J; junction bases left unmatched: 2. Germline V lookup: CDR1 MRHNA, CDR2 SNTAGT. This CDR3 reads CASSRQGNQPQHF. The CDR3 DNA sequence: TGTGCCAGCAGCCGACAGGGGAATCAGCCCCAGCATTTT.

Of note for this clone: The identical CDR3 is also encoded by other nucleotide sequences in the sample. The V gene is TRBV11-2, the J gene TRBJ1-6; perhaps TRBD1 as D (6 bases). The CDR3 length is 15 residues. The germline V and J ends were trimmed by 1 base and 7 bases, with 11 bases remaining between them. Germline V lookup: CDR1 SGHAT, CDR2 FQNNGV. CDR3 loop: CASSLAIQGNSPLHF. Here the CDR3 DNA reads TGTGCCAGCAGCTTAGCAATCCAGGGGAATTCACCCCTCCACTTT. The whole variable domain, remainder taken from reference TRBV11-2 and TRBJ1-6, is EAGVAQSPRYKIIEKRQSVAFWCNPISGHATLYWYQQILGQGPKLLIQFQNNGVVDDSQLPKDRFSAERLKGVDSTLKIQPAKLEDSAVYLCASSLAIQGNSPLHFGNGTRLTVT.

This chain connects TRBV4-1 to TRBJ1-6, with 9 bases identical to TRBD1. The CDR3 runs to 16 residues. The junction had 5 bases not matched to a gene; V was cut back by 1 base and J by 7 bases. Germline V lookup: CDR1 MGHRA, CDR2 YSYEKL. CDR3 sequence: CASSQGGDRANSPLHF. In DNA, the CDR3 is TGCGCCAGCAGCCAAGGGGGGGACAGGGCGAATTCACCCCTCCACTTT.

The chain is built from TRBV5-1 and TRBJ2-5; TRBD2 is a possible D gene (5 bases). V shed 4 bases and J shed 6 bases, with 13 bases lying between them. CDR3 length equals 13 residues. Germline-derived CDR1 and CDR2 are SGHRS and YFSETQ. The CDR3 DNA sequence: TGCGCCAGCAGCCCGGAGGTTTCGCAGACCCAGTACTTC. Translated, it gives CASSPEVSQTQYF. The whole variable domain, filled in from reference TRBV5-1 and TRBJ2-5, reads KAGVTQTPRYLIKTRGQQVTLSCSPISGHRSVSWYQQTPGQGLQFLFEYFSETQRNKGNFPGRFSGRQFSNSRSEMNVSTLELGDSALYLCASSPEVSQTQYFGPGTRLLVL.

The gene calls are TRBV6-4 and TRBJ2-2, with D hard to call. The length of the CDR3 is 13 residues. V was cut by 3 bases and J by 4 bases, with 6 bases left in between. From germline, CDR1 is MRHNA and CDR2 SNTAGT. DNA for the CDR3: TGTGCCAGCAGTGAAAAGGGCACCGGGGAGCTGTTTTTT. Translating it yields CASSEKGTGELFF.

The chain has TRBV7-2 and TRBJ1-1; weak D call: TRBD1 (5 bases). CDR1 and CDR2 from the germline V gene are SGHTA and FQGNSA. V was pared by 5 bases and J by 5 bases, with 18 bases between. The length of the CDR3 is 15 residues. The DNA for the CDR3 is TGTGCCAGCAGCACCCGGGGGGAGGAGGTGACTGAAGCTTTCTTT. Translating gives CASSTRGEEVTEAFF.

The chain uses TRBV18 and TRBJ1-1, with D maybe TRBD1 (6 bases). Trimming shortened V by 3 bases and J by 4 bases, and 15 bases separated the two germline ends. The germline V gene has CDR1 KGHSH and CDR2 LQKENI. The CDR3 sequence is 15 residues long. DNA for the CDR3: TGTGCCAGCTCACCTTCCTTAGGGGGGAGCACTGAAGCTTTCTTT. Protein: CASSPSLGGSTEAFF. Looking up the rest from reference TRBV18 and TRBJ1-1 gives the full variable domain: NAGVMQNPRHLVRRRGQEARLRCSPMKGHSHVYWYRQLPEEGLKFMVYLQKENIIDESGMPKERFSAEFPKEGPSILRIQQVVRGDSAAYFCASSPSLGGSTEAFFGQGTRLTVV.

The chain joins TRBV5-4 to TRBJ1-2; 11 bases map to TRBD1. The CDR3 runs to 15 residues. Germline-derived CDR1 and CDR2 are SGHNT and YYREEE (reference sequence). V lost 4 bases to trimming and J lost 6 bases; unmatched junction nucleotides: 8. This CDR3 reads CASSGLGQGADGYTF. CDR3 bases: TGTGCCAGCAGCGGCCTCGGACAGGGGGCGGATGGCTACACCTTC.

The chain couples TRBV5-1 to TRBJ2-5; no firm D call. This CDR3 spans 14 amino acids. Trimming removed 6 bases from V and 1 base from J, with 13 bases in between. Germline V lookup: CDR1 SGHRS, CDR2 YFSETQ. CDR3 DNA sequence: TGCGCCAGCAAAAGGGTAACCAGCCAAGAGACCCAGTACTTC. Residues: CASKRVTSQETQYF.

The chain links TRBV9 to TRBJ1-2; tentative D call: TRBD1 (5 bases). Trimming took off 3 bases at V and 2 bases at J, with 11 bases between the two ends. Germline V CDR1 and CDR2: SGDLS, YYNGEE. This CDR3 is 14 amino acids long. The CDR3, as DNA: TGTGCCAGCAGCGAGGGGTCGGGGAACTATGGCTACACCTTC. Translated: CASSEGSGNYGYTF.

The J gene is TRBJ2-5, the V gene TRBV5-1, with D uncertain. CDR1 is SGHRS, CDR2 YFSETQ, per germline. V was clipped by 3 bases and J by 0 bases, with 9 bases between them. The CDR3 length is 14 residues. Here the CDR3 reads CASSSGSYQETQYF. In DNA form, the CDR3 reads TGCGCCAGCAGCTCGGGTTCCTACCAAGAGACCCAGTACTTC.

The rearrangement joins TRBV13 to TRBJ1-3; D gene ambiguous. V lost 5 bases and J 0 bases, leaving 14 bases between the germline ends. The CDR3 totals 16 residues. Germline V CDR1 and CDR2: PRHDT, FYEKMQ (reference sequence). CDR3 region: CASSPPDRSSGNTIYF. CDR3 sequence (DNA): TGTGCCAGCAGCCCCCCGGACCGGAGCTCTGGAAACACCATATATTTT.

The chain couples TRBV2 to TRBJ1-1; 7 nucleotides align to TRBD1. The germline V gene encodes CDR1 SNHLY and CDR2 FYNNEI. With V trimmed by 11 bases and J by 4 bases, 4 bases remained unmatched. This CDR3 has 11 residues. The CDR3 loop reads CAGQEATEAFF. CDR3 sequence (DNA): TGTGCCGGACAGGAGGCCACTGAAGCTTTCTTT.

This sequence joins TRBV7-2 and TRBJ2-7, with 7 bases identical to TRBD1. J lost 1 base, V lost 5 bases, and 11 bases had no gene match. The CDR3 spans 16 residues. Looked up from germline, CDR1 is SGHTA and CDR2 is FQGNSA. The CDR3: CASSPTGQVKSYEQYF. The CDR3 nucleotides read TGTGCCAGCAGCCCGACCGGACAGGTGAAATCCTACGAGCAGTACTTC. Combining the CDR3 with reference TRBV7-2 and TRBJ2-7 gives the whole variable domain GAGVSQSPSNKVTEKGKDVELRCDPISGHTALYWYRQSLGQGLEFLIYFQGNSAPDKSGLPSDRFSAERTGGSVSTLTIQRTQQEDSAVYLCASSPTGQVKSYEQYFGPGTRLTVT.

This chain links TRBV23-1 with TRBJ1-4; D uncertain. TRBV23-1 carries the ORF label, with uncertain function. The length of the CDR3 is 11 residues. The germline V and J ends were trimmed by 0 bases and 10 bases, with 3 bases remaining between them. The CDR3 here is CASSQSGKLFF. The DNA of the CDR3 is TGCGCCAGCAGTCAATCAGGAAAACTGTTTTTT.

In this sample, this clone turned up a few times. The chain uses TRBV30 and TRBJ1-4; D is undetermined. V was pared by 2 bases and J by 7 bases, with 2 bases between. Germline assignment: CDR1 GTSNPN and CDR2 SVGIG (reference sequence). The CDR3 length is 10 residues. CDR3 DNA: TGTGCCTGGAGTCGTGAAAAACTGTTTTTT. Amino acids: CAWSREKLFF.

The V and J genes are TRBV6-5 and TRBJ2-7; maybe TRBD2 (5 bases). Germline assignment: CDR1 MNHEY and CDR2 SVGAGI. V was shortened by 5 bases and J by 2 bases, with 10 bases between the two germline ends. This CDR3 is built from 13 residues. In nucleotides, the CDR3 is TGTGCCAGCAGTCGGACTTACCCCTACGAGCAGTACTTC. Translation: CASSRTYPYEQYF.

This sequence joins TRBV2 and TRBJ2-5; D is perhaps TRBD1 (6 bases). The CDR3 runs 13 residues. V lost 7 bases to trimming and J lost 7 bases, with 16 bases between them. The V gene's germline CDR1 is SNHLY and CDR2 FYNNEI. CDR3 sequence reads: CASKNRTVATQYF. CDR3 coding DNA: TGTGCCAGCAAGAACCGGACAGTGGCGACCCAGTACTTC.

The J gene is TRBJ2-5, the V gene TRBV15; 8 nucleotides agree with TRBD1. CDR3 length: 14 residues. J gave up 5 bases and V 0 bases, and 2 bases lay outside the gene matches. CDR1 is LNHNV, CDR2 YYDKDF, per germline (reference sequence). The CDR3 region is CATSRDRQGETQYF. The CDR3 DNA reads as TGTGCCACCAGCAGAGACAGACAGGGGGAGACCCAGTACTTC.

This chain uses TRBV30 with TRBJ1-3; maybe TRBD1 (5 bases). This CDR3 region has 16 residues. Trimming stripped 3 bases from V and 4 bases from J, with 19 bases between. Germline-derived CDR1 and CDR2 are GTSNPN and SVGIG (reference sequence). CDR3 protein: CAWRGEGHQGGNTIYF. The CDR3 DNA reads as TGTGCCTGGAGAGGAGAAGGACACCAAGGCGGAAACACCATATATTTT.

This chain links TRBV7-2 with TRBJ1-3; no firm D call. There are 13 residues in the CDR3. V was cut by 7 bases and J by 0 bases, with 7 bases left in between. Per germline, CDR1 SGHTA and CDR2 FQGNSA. The CDR3 is CASTIPSGNTIYF. The CDR3 DNA reads TGTGCCAGCACCATTCCCTCTGGAAACACCATATATTTT.

The rearrangement links TRBV18 to TRBJ1-1, with D hard to call. The CDR3 consists of 14 residues. The germline gives CDR1 KGHSH, CDR2 LQKENI. V lost 1 base and J 6 bases, leaving 12 bases between the germline ends. Here the CDR3 reads CASSPQPSMAEAFF. Here the CDR3 DNA reads TGTGCCAGCTCACCACAACCTTCTATGGCTGAAGCTTTCTTT.

The gene calls are TRBV5-1 and TRBJ1-2, with 11 bases aligning to TRBD1. Unmatched junction bases numbered 21, after V lost 4 bases and J lost 10 bases. This CDR3 has 18 amino acids. Germline-derived CDR1 and CDR2 are SGHRS and YFSETQ. The CDR3 loop is CASSPYLLERTGGLDYTF. CDR3 DNA: TGCGCCAGCAGCCCATATCTCTTAGAGCGGACAGGGGGCTTGGACTACACCTTC.

This clone was detected a few times. The rearrangement uses TRBV6-5 and TRBJ2-3; D is perhaps TRBD1 (5 bases). V shed 5 bases and J shed 8 bases, with 11 bases lying between them. Germline lookup yields CDR1 MNHEY and CDR2 SVGAGI. This CDR3 has 12 residues. The CDR3, as DNA: TGTGCCAGCAGTCCTGGGGCGAGTACGCAGTATTTT. Residues: CASSPGASTQYF.

The rearrangement uses TRBV5-1 and TRBJ2-5, with 11 bases matching TRBD2. J was trimmed by 2 bases and V by 1 base; bases with no gene match: 4. Per the germline V gene, CDR1 is SGHRS and CDR2 is YFSETQ. The CDR3 is 16 residues long. For the CDR3, the DNA is TGCGCCAGCAGCTTGAGCCTAGCGGGGGGTCAAGAGACCCAGTACTTC. It translates to CASSLSLAGGQETQYF.